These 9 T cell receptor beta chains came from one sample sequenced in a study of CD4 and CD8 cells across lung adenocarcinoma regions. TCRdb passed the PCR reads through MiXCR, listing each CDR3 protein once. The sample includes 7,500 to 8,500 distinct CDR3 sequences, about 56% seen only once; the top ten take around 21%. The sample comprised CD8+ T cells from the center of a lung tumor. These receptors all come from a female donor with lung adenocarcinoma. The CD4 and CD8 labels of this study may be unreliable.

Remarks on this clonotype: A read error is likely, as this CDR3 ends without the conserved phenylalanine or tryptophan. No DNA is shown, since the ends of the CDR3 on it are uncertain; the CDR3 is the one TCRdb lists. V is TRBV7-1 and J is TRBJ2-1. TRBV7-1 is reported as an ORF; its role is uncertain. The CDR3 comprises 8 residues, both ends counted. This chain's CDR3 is CAQQLIES.

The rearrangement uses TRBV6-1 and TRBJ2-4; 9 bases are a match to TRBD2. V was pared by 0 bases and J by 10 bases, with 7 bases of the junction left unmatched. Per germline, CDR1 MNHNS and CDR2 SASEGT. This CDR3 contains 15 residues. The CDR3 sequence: CASSEAAGGKDIQYF. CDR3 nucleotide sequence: TGTGCCAGCAGTGAAGCGGCGGGGGGGAAAGATATTCAGTACTTC.

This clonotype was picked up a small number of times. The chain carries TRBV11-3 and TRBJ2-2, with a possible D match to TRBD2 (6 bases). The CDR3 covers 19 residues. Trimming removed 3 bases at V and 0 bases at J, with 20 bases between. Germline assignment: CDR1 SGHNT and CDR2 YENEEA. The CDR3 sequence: CASSFADSWRGANTGELFF. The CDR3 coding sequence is TGTGCCAGCAGCTTTGCTGACTCTTGGAGGGGCGCGAACACCGGGGAGCTGTTTTTT.

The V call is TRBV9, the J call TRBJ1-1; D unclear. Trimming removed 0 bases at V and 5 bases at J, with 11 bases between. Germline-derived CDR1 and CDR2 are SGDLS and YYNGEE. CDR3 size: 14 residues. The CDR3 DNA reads TGTGCCAGCAGCGTAGGGTCCGGGAGGACTGAAGCTTTCTTT. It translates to CASSVGSGRTEAFF.

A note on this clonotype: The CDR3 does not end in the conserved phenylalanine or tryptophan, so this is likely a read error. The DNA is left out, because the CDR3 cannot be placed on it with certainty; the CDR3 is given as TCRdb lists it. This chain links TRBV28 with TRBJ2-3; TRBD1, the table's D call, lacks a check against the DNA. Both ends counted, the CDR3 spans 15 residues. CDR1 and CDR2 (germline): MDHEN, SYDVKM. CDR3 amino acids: CASSLAGGRADTQHL.

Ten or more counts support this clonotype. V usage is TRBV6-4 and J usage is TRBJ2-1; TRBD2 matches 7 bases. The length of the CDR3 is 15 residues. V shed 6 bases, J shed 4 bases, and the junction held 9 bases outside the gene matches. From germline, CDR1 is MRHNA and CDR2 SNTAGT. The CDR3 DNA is TGTGCCAGCAGCCCCGAGTCGGGGGGTTACAATGAGCAGTTCTTC. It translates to CASSPESGGYNEQFF.

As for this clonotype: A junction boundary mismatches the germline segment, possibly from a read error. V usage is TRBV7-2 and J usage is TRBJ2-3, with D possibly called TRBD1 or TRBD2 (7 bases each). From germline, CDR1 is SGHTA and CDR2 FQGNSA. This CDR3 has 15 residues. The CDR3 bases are TGTGCCGCCAGCTTAGGGGGCGGGGGCCGAGATACCCAGTACTTT. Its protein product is CAASLGGGGRDTQYF. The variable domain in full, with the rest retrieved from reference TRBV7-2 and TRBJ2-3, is GAGVSQSPSNKVTEKGKDVELRCDPISGHTALYWYRQSLGQGLEFLIYFQGNSAPDKSGLPSDRFSAERTGGSVSTLTIQRTQQEDSAVYLCAASLGGGGRDTQYFGPGTRLTVL.

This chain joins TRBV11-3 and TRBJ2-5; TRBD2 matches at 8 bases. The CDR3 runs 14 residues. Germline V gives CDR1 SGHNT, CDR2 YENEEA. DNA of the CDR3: TGTGCGGGGAGCGGGGGCAGGAACACAGAGACCCAGTACTTC. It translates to CAGSGGRNTETQYF.

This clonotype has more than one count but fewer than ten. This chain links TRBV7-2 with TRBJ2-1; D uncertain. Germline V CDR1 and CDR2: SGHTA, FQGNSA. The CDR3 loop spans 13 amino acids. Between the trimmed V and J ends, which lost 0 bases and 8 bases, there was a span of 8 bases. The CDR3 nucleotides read TGTGCCAGCAGCTTAGCGGAGTTGGATGAGCAGTTCTTC. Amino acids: CASSLAELDEQFF.